This T cell receptor beta chain was sequenced in a study of blood T cell repertoires in COVID-19. Study-level information: Collection of acute and convalescent COVID-19 samples took place in the United States, Italy and Spain. T cells, B-cell-depleted T cells, or PBMCs provided the cDNA or gDNA that served as material.

The CDR3 is 16 amino acids. Original processing notes: Reference gene primers were amplified, and this amplification served to estimate nucleated cell counts. Libraries were prepared by immunoSEQ multiplex PCR; TCRdb keeps only in-frame clonotypes and omits some of them. V, J and clone size were drawn from that table, and D and trimming were deduced from the DNA. The sample includes some 200,000 clones, about 78% seen only once; the top ten take roughly 7.8%. Sequencing input: peripheral blood. The clonotype comes from a woman aged 45-59 years with active or convalescent COVID-19. The chain is built from TRBV21-1 and TRBJ2-3; the table names TRBD2, a call not compared with the DNA. TRBV21-1 is a known pseudogene. CDR3 loop: CASSKPPGWTTDTQYF. CDR3 DNA: TGTGCCAGCAGCAAGCCACCGGGGTGGACTACAGATACGCAGTATTTT.